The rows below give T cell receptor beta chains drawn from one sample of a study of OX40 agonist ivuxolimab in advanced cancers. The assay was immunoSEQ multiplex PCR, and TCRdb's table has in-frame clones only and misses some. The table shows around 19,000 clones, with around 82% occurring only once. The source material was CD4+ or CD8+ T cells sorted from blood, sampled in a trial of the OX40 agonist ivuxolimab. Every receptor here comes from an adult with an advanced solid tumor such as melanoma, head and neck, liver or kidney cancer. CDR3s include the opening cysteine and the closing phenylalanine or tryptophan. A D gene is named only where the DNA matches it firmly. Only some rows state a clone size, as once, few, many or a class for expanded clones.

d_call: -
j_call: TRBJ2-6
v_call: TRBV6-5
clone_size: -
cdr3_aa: CASSFGPTAGANVLTF
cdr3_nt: TGTGCCAGCAGTTTCGGTCCGACAGCAGGGGCCAACGTCCTGACTTTC

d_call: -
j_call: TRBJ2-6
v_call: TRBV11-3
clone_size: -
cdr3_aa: CASSLGRAGANVLTF
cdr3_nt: TGTGCCAGCAGCTTAGGGAGGGCCGGGGCCAACGTCCTGACTTTC

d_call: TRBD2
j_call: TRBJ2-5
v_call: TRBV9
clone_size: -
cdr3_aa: CASSVGSGGGETQYF
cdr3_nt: TGTGCCAGCAGCGTAGGGAGCGGGGGCGGGGAGACCCAGTACTTC

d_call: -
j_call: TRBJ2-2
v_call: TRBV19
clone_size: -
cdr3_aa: CASSIDPSTGELFF
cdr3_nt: TGTGCCAGTAGTATAGATCCGTCCACCGGGGAGCTGTTTTTT

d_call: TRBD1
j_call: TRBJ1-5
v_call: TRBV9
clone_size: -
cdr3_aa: CASSVGTGALSNQPQHF
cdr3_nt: TGTGCCAGCAGCGTTGGGACAGGGGCCCTTAGCAATCAGCCCCAGCATTTT

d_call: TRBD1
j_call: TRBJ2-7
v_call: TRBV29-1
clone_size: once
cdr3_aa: CSVAHGTGGYEQYF
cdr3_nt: TGCAGCGTTGCCCACGGGACAGGTGGGTACGAGCAGTACTTC

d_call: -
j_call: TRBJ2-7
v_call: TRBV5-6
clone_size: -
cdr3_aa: CASRLNRGSRDELYEQYF
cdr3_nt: TGTGCCAGCAGACTAAATAGAGGGAGCCGGGACGAGCTATACGAGCAGTACTTC

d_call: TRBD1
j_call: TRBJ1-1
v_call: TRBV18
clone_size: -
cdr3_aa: CASSKQGGTEAFF
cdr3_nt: TGTGCCAGCTCAAAACAGGGGGGCACTGAAGCTTTCTTT

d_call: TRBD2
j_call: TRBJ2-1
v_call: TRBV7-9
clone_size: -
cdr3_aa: CASSPLTGGGEQFF
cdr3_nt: TGTGCCAGCAGCCCCCTAACGGGGGGTGGGGAGCAGTTCTTC

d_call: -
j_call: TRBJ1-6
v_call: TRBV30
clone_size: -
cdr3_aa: CAWVGASNNSPLHF
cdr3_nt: TGTGCCTGGGTGGGGGCCTCTAATAATTCACCCCTCCACTTT

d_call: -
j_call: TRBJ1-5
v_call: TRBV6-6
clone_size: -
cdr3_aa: CASSQGFSNQPQHF
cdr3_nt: TGTGCCAGCAGTCAGGGTTTTAGCAATCAGCCCCAGCATTTT

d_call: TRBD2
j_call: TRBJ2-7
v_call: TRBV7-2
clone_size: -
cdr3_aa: CASSSRTSGEQYF
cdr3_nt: TGTGCCAGCAGCTCCCGGACTAGCGGCGAGCAGTACTTC

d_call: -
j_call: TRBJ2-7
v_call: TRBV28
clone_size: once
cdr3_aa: CAGGGSHEQYF
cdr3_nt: TGTGCCGGGGGCGGGAGCCACGAGCAGTACTTC

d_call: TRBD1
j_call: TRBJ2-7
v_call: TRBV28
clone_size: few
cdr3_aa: CASSLLPDRVEQYF
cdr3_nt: TGTGCCAGCAGTTTATTGCCGGACAGGGTCGAGCAGTACTTC

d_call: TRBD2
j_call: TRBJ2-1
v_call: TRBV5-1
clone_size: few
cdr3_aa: CATTSGAYNEQFF
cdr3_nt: TGCGCCACCACTAGCGGGGCTTACAATGAGCAGTTCTTC

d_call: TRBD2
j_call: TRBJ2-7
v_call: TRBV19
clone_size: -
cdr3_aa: CASSIGLAGVFYEQYF
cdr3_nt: TGTGCCAGTAGTATCGGACTAGCGGGTGTATTTTACGAGCAGTACTTC

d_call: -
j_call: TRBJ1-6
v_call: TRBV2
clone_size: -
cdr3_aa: CASRRGTNSPLHF
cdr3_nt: TGTGCCAGCAGGCGAGGGACCAATTCACCCCTCCACTTT

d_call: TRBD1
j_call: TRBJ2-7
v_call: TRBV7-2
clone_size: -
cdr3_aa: CASSSSAGQGRFEYF
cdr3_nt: TGTGCCAGCAGCTCCTCCGCGGGACAGGGGCGGTTTGAGTACTTC

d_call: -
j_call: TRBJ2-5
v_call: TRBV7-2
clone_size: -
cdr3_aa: CASSPGIRSIAQETQYF
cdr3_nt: TGTGCCAGCAGCCCGGGGATTAGGTCGATCGCCCAAGAGACCCAGTACTTC

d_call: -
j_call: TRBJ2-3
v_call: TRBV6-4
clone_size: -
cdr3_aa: CASTEIQGSGTQYF
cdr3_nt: TGTGCCAGCACCGAAATTCAGGGTTCAGGGACGCAGTATTTT

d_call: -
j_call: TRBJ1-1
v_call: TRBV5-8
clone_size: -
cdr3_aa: CASWRRTNTEAFF
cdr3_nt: TGTGCCAGCTGGCGACGGACGAACACTGAAGCTTTCTTT

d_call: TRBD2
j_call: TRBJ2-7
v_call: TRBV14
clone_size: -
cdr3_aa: CASSQDSGSWDEQYF
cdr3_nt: TGTGCCAGCAGCCAAGATAGCGGGAGCTGGGACGAGCAGTACTTC

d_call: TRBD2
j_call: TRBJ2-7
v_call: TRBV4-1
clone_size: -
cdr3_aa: CASSQDPSYSGSEQYF
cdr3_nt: TGCGCCAGCAGCCAAGATCCCTCCTATAGCGGGAGCGAGCAGTACTTC

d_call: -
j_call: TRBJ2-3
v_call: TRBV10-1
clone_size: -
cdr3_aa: CASSESTADTQYF
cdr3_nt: TGCGCCAGCAGTGAGTCGACGGCAGATACGCAGTATTTT

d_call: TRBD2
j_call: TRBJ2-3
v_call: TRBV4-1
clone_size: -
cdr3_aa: CASSQGGDLAADTQYF
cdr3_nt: TGCGCCAGCAGCCAAGGCGGAGATCTAGCGGCAGATACGCAGTATTTT

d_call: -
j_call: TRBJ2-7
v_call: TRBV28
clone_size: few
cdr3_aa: CASSDPTGLLRTYF
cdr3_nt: TGTGCCAGCAGTGACCCCACCGGCCTCCTTAGGACCTACTTC

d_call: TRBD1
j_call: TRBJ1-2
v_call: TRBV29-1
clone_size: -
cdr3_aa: CSVAPTGDYGYTF
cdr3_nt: TGCAGCGTCGCCCCTACAGGGGACTATGGCTACACCTTC

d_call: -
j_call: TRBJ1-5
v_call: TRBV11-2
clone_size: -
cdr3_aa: CASSNRGNQPQHF
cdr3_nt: TGTGCCAGCAGCAATCGGGGGAACCAGCCCCAGCATTTT

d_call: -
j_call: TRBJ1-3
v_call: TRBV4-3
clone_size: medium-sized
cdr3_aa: CASSHGGESGNTIYF
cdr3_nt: TGCGCCAGCAGCCACGGAGGGGAATCTGGAAACACCATATATTTT

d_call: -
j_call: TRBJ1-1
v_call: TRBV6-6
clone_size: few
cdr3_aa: CASSFSEAFF
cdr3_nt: TGTGCCAGCAGTTTTTCTGAAGCTTTCTTT

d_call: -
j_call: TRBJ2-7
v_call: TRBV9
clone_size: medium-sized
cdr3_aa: CGPKKDASPYEQYF
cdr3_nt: TGTGGACCCAAGAAGGACGCCTCTCCCTACGAGCAGTACTTC

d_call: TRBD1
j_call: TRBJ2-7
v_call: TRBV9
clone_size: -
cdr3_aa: CASSPPPGQGSYEQYF
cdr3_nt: TGTGCCAGCAGCCCGCCACCGGGACAGGGGAGTTACGAGCAGTACTTC

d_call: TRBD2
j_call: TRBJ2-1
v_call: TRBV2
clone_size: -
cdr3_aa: CATPPGLAGNNEQFF
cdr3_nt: TGTGCCACTCCGCCGGGACTAGCGGGAAACAATGAGCAGTTCTTC

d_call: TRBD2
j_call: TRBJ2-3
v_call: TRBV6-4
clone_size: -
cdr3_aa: CASSDKGLAETDTQYF
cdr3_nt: TGTGCCAGCAGTGACAAAGGCCTAGCGGAGACAGATACGCAGTATTTT

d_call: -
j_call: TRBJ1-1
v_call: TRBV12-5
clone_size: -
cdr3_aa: CASGFAAGGRDTEAFF
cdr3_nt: TGTGCTAGTGGGTTTGCAGCCGGGGGGCGGGACACTGAAGCTTTCTTT

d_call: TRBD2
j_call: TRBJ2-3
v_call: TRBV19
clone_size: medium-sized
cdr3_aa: CASSLTSGGALGSDTQYF
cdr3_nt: TGTGCCAGTAGCCTGACTAGCGGGGGGGCCTTGGGTTCAGATACGCAGTATTTT

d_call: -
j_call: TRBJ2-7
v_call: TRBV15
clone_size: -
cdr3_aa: CATRFSTGVSYEQYF
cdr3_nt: TGTGCCACCAGATTCTCGACAGGCGTTTCCTACGAGCAGTACTTC

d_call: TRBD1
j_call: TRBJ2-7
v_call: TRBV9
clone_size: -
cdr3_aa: CASSAPPVRGQGSHEQYF
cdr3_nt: TGTGCCAGCAGCGCCCCTCCGGTGAGGGGACAGGGGTCCCACGAGCAGTACTTC

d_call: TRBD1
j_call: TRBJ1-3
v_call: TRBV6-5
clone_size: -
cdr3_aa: CASIPQGARNTIYF
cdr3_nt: TGTGCCAGCATTCCTCAGGGGGCCAGGAACACCATATATTTT

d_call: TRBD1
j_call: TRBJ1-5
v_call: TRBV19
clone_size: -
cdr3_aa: CASSSGIEGARAQPQHF
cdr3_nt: TGTGCCAGTAGTAGCGGCATAGAGGGGGCTAGGGCTCAGCCCCAGCATTTT